This entry is about one TCR beta chain. The CDR3 is made up of 16 amino acids. CDR1 SGHVS and CDR2 FQNEAQ come from the germline V gene. V lost 5 bases to trimming and J lost 2 bases; unmatched junction nucleotides: 5. The sample originates from a study of blood T cells in healthy people across ages. A second PCR of about 7 to 12 cycles used a sample-barcoded 5' primer and a J-beta primer mix. TCRdb independently ran MiXCR on the 5' RACE reads; one entry per CDR3 protein. The sample gives more than 900,000 distinct CDR3 sequences, around 27% of which show up once; approximately 0.79% is in the top ten. These sequences were also reported in another study, on T cells of mothers and their children.

This receptor was obtained from a girl under 10 years old in good health. The sequenced sample was blood. The V call is TRBV7-8, the J call TRBJ2-2; TRBD2 matches at 10 bases. Written as DNA, the CDR3 is TGTGCCAGCAGCCAAAGGACTAGCGGAAACACCGGGGAGCTGTTTTTT. The encoded protein is CASSQRTSGNTGELFF.